Following are 3 T cell receptor beta chains from one sample sequenced in a study of shared clonotypes between healthy human individuals (TCRdb year 2020). Libraries came from the immunoSEQ multiplex PCR assay. What TCRdb holds here is the immuneACCESS table cut down to in-frame rearrangements. Part of the clones is not present; checked against another copy, under half of the missing clones reflect an unresolved V gene, and the others are unexplained. The sample includes approximately 2.1 million clones, with approximately 93% observed a single time. The ten largest clones capture 0.39% of the sample. The sequenced sample consisted of naive CD4+ T cells from PBMCs. Taken with the paper, the label for cell subset or site translates to: CD45RA+ positively selected. Receptor source: a man in his late teens or twenties in good health. Some clones in this sample may be carry-over from other donors' samples.

This clone has a single count. This chain joins TRBV27 and TRBJ2-1; D uncertain. The CDR3 totals 14 residues. Trimming removed 6 bases from V and 10 bases from J, with 19 bases in between. Germline V gives CDR1 MNHEY, CDR2 SMNVEV (reference sequence). The CDR3 DNA sequence: TGTGCCAGCAGCTCAATCTCAGGCGTCCAAGAGCAGTTCTTC. Encoded protein: CASSSISGVQEQFF.

The chain carries TRBV9 and TRBJ2-1; 10 nucleotides match TRBD2. The CDR3 is 16 amino acids. The junction had 3 bases not matched to a gene; V was cut back by 3 bases and J by 0 bases. From germline, CDR1 is SGDLS and CDR2 YYNGEE. In DNA, the CDR3 is TGTGCCAGCAGCGCAAGGACTAGCGGCTCCTACAATGAGCAGTTCTTC. Protein: CASSARTSGSYNEQFF.

The genes are TRBV4-3 and TRBJ2-3, with TRBD2 matching over 10 bases. Per germline, CDR1 LGHNA and CDR2 YSLEER. The CDR3 is 18 amino acids. The V gene end was trimmed by 0 bases and the J gene end by 5 bases; junction bases not matched to a gene: 11. This chain's CDR3 is CASSQDLLAGDRGDTQYF. The CDR3 DNA reads as TGCGCCAGCAGCCAAGATTTGCTAGCGGGGGATCGTGGAGATACGCAGTATTTT.